This is a list of T cell receptor beta chains from one sample in a study of cytomegalovirus exposure and HLA in healthy donors. Produced via immunoSEQ multiplex PCR; TCRdb's table is partial and in-frame only. The table shows fewer than 200,000 clones, with 80% occurring only once. The material sequenced was PBMCs. These receptors all come from a woman in her forties or fifties in good health and CMV-seronegative. Both conserved end residues are part of each CDR3. D genes are given only for firm matches. A row's size may be missing; if present it is once, few, many or a size class.

v_call,d_call,j_call,clone_size,cdr3_nt,cdr3_aa
TRBV5-6,NA,TRBJ1-1,few,TGTGCCAGCAGCCAGGACGGGGGGCGAATGAACACTGAAGCTTTCTTT,CASSQDGGRMNTEAFF
TRBV27,NA,TRBJ2-7,NA,TGTGCCAGCAGTCCGAGCTCCTACGAGCAGTACTTC,CASSPSSYEQYF
TRBV7-7,TRBD1,TRBJ2-7,NA,TGTGCCAGCAGCCCTGGGACAGGGGTTTACGAGCAGTACTTC,CASSPGTGVYEQYF
TRBV28,NA,TRBJ1-1,NA,TGTGCCAGCCGGACAGAGTACACTGAAGCTTTCTTT,CASRTEYTEAFF
TRBV19,NA,TRBJ1-5,NA,TGTGCCAGTAGTAACATTGGGGGGGGCGGGAATCAGCCCCAGCATTTT,CASSNIGGGGNQPQHF
TRBV6-4,NA,TRBJ2-7,NA,TGTGCCAGCAGCGGGGTCTCCTACGAGCAGTACTTC,CASSGVSYEQYF
TRBV10-3,NA,TRBJ2-2,NA,TGTGCCATCAGACCGGGGACGGCGGGATACACCGGGGAGCTGTTTTTT,CAIRPGTAGYTGELFF
TRBV7-9,NA,TRBJ2-7,NA,TGTGCCAGCAGCCATACGGGAACCGCCTACGAGCAGTACTTC,CASSHTGTAYEQYF
TRBV14,NA,TRBJ1-2,NA,TGTGCCAGCAGCCAAGATTCCGAGAGCTATGGCTACACCTTC,CASSQDSESYGYTF
TRBV15,NA,TRBJ1-4,NA,TGTGCCACCAGCCCTCGGTTGTATGAAAAACTGTTTTTT,CATSPRLYEKLFF
TRBV10-2,TRBD2,TRBJ2-5,NA,TGCGCCAGCAGCCAGACTAGCGGGGGGGCGGAGACCCAGTACTTC,CASSQTSGGAETQYF
TRBV28,TRBD1,TRBJ1-1,NA,TGTGCCAGCAGCCGAGCCGGGACAGGGGGCCGGGGAACTGAAGCTTTCTTT,CASSRAGTGGRGTEAFF
TRBV5-6,TRBD2,TRBJ2-1,NA,TGTGCCAGCAGCTCGACTAGCGGTTGGATCAGCTCCTACAATGAGCAGTTCTTC,CASSSTSGWISSYNEQFF
TRBV7-3,NA,TRBJ2-3,NA,TGTGCCAGCAGCGCCCTAAAGTCGCCTAGCACAGATACGCAGTATTTT,CASSALKSPSTDTQYF
TRBV14,NA,TRBJ1-2,NA,TGTGCCAGCAGCCCGAACGGAATAGGAGGGACCTTC,CASSPNGIGGTF
TRBV5-4,NA,TRBJ1-3,NA,TGTGCCAGCAGGAAGGACAGTGACTCTGGAAACACCATATATTTT,CASRKDSDSGNTIYF
TRBV7-8,NA,TRBJ2-2,NA,TGTGCCAGCAGCTCAAGGGGTGGGACAACCACCGGGGAGCTGTTTTTT,CASSSRGGTTTGELFF
TRBV10-1,NA,TRBJ1-1,NA,TGCGCCAGCAGTGACAGCGTGGCTACTGAAGCTTTCTTT,CASSDSVATEAFF
TRBV4-3,TRBD2,TRBJ2-7,NA,TGCGCCAGCAGCCAAGAGGGCACTAGCGGGCTGTACGAGCAGTACTTC,CASSQEGTSGLYEQYF
TRBV5-6,TRBD1,TRBJ1-1,NA,TGTGCCAGCAGCATGACAGGGGACACTGAAGCTTTCTTT,CASSMTGDTEAFF
TRBV7-9,TRBD1,TRBJ1-4,few,TGTGCCAGCAGCTTCACAGCAGGGGGCGGTGAAAAACTGTTTTTT,CASSFTAGGGEKLFF
TRBV25-1,NA,TRBJ2-7,once,TGTGCCAGCAGTCGAACGGCACAGTCCTACGAGCAGTACTTC,CASSRTAQSYEQYF
TRBV28,TRBD2,TRBJ2-1,NA,TGTGCCAGCAGTTTAGAGGGACTAGCAAACAATGAGCAGTTCTTC,CASSLEGLANNEQFF
TRBV15,TRBD1,TRBJ1-6,NA,TGTGCCACAGCGGGACAGGGTGTTTCACCCCTCCACTTT,CATAGQGVSPLHF
TRBV27,NA,TRBJ2-7,NA,TGTGCCAGCAGCGTTATCCCGAGCTCCTACGAGCAGTACTTC,CASSVIPSSYEQYF
TRBV28,NA,TRBJ2-5,NA,TGTGCCAGCAGTTTTAAGAGGGAGACCCAGTACTTC,CASSFKRETQYF
TRBV7-2,TRBD1,TRBJ1-4,NA,TGTGCCAGCAGCGTCCAGGGGGCAACTAATGAAAAACTGTTTTTT,CASSVQGATNEKLFF
TRBV28,NA,TRBJ2-1,NA,TGTGCCAGCAGGGGCCCAGGGGTAACCTACAATGAGCAGTTCTTC,CASRGPGVTYNEQFF
TRBV14,NA,TRBJ1-6,NA,TGTGCCAGCAGCCAAGGTAGAACCTTATCTTTAGATTCACCCCTCCACTTT,CASSQGRTLSLDSPLHF
TRBV4-2,NA,TRBJ2-7,NA,TGTGCCAGCAGCCCCGACATCCGGCACGAGCAGTACTTC,CASSPDIRHEQYF